This TCR beta chain was recovered during a study of cytomegalovirus exposure and HLA in healthy donors. The germline V and J ends were trimmed by 4 bases and 6 bases, with 13 bases remaining between them. The germline V gene encodes CDR1 LGHNA and CDR2 YSLEER. The CDR3 covers 13 residues. As for this clone: Its antigen is undetermined.

It was with 60 Vbeta and 13 Jbeta primers that the PCR ran. Assay used: immunoSEQ multiplex PCR; TCRdb lists only in-frame clones, some missing. The sample holds about 120,000 clones, about 80% seen once. Study-wide points: There were several of the most significant clusters that appeared linked to common viral pathogens in a later analysis. A later analysis associated 15,000 or so TCR beta sequences with HLA alleles at a 0.05 false discovery rate. Excluded: some indistinguishable V segments such as TRBV6-2 and TRBV6-3.

The chain links TRBV4-3 to TRBJ2-7, with a possible D match to TRBD2 (6 bases). The receptor's source is a man younger than 45 in good health and CMV-seropositive. The specimen sequenced was PBMCs. The CDR3 DNA sequence: TGCGCCAGCAGCCCCAGGGAGGCTGGCGAGCAGTACTTC. Protein: CASSPREAGEQYF.